The present TCR beta chain was sequenced within a study of regulatory T cells in long-lasting Graves disease. General study points: TRBV28, TRBJ1-2 and TRBJ2-5 were favored in persistent disease. Persistent cases of Graves' showed reduced TCR diversity relative to newly diagnosed patients. Whereas new patients shared 970 or so public clonotypes, persistent patients shared more, at under 3,500.

Building the TCR beta libraries relied on iRepertoire HTBI primers, and CDR3 regions underwent Arm-PCR. TCRdb reprocessed the multiplex PCR reads via MiXCR and lists one record per CDR3 protein. This table has 500,000 or so distinct CDR3 sequences, roughly 16% appearing once. CDR1 SEHNR and CDR2 FQNEAQ come from the germline V gene (reference sequence). The ends lost 4 bases at V and 1 base at J; junction bases unmatched: 1. This CDR3 spans 14 amino acids. The table lists this clonotype with many counts. Its antigen is still unknown. Time point denoted: newly diagnosed GD, antithyroid drugs for less than 3 months. PBMC-derived RNA was used for the TCR library. The sample was also reused in another study, on T cells in Graves' hyperthyroidism and ophthalmopathy. That study reports: Blood also carried most thyroid clonotypes expanded above 0.001.

The V call is TRBV7-9, the J call TRBJ2-7; TRBD2 matches 10 bases. This specimen consisted of peripheral blood mononuclear cells (PBMCs), obtained at new diagnosis, from a patient treated with antithyroid drugs. The receptor comes from a man in his forties or fifties with Graves disease. As DNA, the CDR3 is TGTGCCAGCAGCTGGGGACTAGCGTCCTACGAGCAGTACTTC. It yields the protein CASSWGLASYEQYF.